The text below deals with one TCR beta chain. Libraries were prepared by immunoSEQ multiplex PCR; TCRdb keeps only in-frame clonotypes and omits some of them. The table has fewer than 250,000 clones, about nine tenths seen once. The data originate from a study of blood T cell repertoires in COVID-19. The CDR3 extends over 15 amino acids. The V gene's germline CDR1 is SGHDT and CDR2 YYEEEE. Trimming removed 5 bases from V and 9 bases from J; junction bases left unmatched: 12. The gene calls are TRBV5-6 and TRBJ1-4, with 8 bases matching TRBD1. The sample taken for sequencing was peripheral blood. The receptor comes from a man aged 40-55 years with acute or convalescent COVID-19. As DNA, the CDR3 is TGTGCCAGCAGTTACCTGGACAGGGACAAACAAAAACTGTTTTTT. It encodes CASSYLDRDKQKLFF.